This T cell receptor (beta chain) was identified during a study of blood T cell repertoires in COVID-19. For the study at large: From the United States, Italy and Spain came samples of acute and convalescent COVID-19. Sample material is recorded as cDNA or gDNA derived from T cells, B-cell-depleted T cells, or PBMCs.

Per the original methods: Reference gene primer amplification gave estimated nucleated cell counts. The repertoire was sequenced with immunoSEQ multiplex PCR; TCRdb's copy has only in-frame clones and lacks some. D and trimming come from the DNA, and the V and J calls and clone size come from that table. The profile shows around 200,000 clones, over 80% of them singletons. The V end lost 7 bases, the J end lost 2 bases, and 17 bases lay between the germline ends. The V gene's germline CDR1 is SQVTM and CDR2 ANQGSEA. The CDR3 length is 14 residues. Patients from Seattle were sampled longitudinally, starting during active infection. This clone was seen once.

The rearrangement joins TRBV29-1 to TRBJ2-5; maybe TRBD1 (7 bases). The TCR was taken from a woman in her 40s with COVID-19, enrolled during active disease. Sequenced input: peripheral blood. In nucleotides, the CDR3 is TGCAGCGCGGGGGACAGTGGACCACAAGAGACCCAGTACTTC. Residues: CSAGDSGPQETQYF.